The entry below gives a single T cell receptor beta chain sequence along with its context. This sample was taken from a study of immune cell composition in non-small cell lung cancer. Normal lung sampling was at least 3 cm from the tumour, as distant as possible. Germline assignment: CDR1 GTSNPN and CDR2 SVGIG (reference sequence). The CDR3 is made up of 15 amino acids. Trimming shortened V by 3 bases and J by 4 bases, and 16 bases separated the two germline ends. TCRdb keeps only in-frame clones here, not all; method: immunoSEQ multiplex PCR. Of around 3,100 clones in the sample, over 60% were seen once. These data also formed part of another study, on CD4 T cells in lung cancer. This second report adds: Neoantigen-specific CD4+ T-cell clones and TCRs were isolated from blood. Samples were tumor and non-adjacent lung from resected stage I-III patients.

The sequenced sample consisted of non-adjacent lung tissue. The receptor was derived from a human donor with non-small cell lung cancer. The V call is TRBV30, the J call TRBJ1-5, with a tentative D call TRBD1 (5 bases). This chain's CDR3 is CAWRVGWGVNQPQHF. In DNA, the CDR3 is TGTGCCTGGAGGGTGGGTTGGGGGGTGAATCAGCCCCAGCATTTT.